This passage covers 3 T cell receptor beta chains from one sample sequenced in a study of T cell responses to AZD1222 COVID-19 vaccine. Produced via immunoSEQ multiplex PCR; TCRdb's table is partial and in-frame only. The sample lists more than 95,000 clones, approximately 88% occurring once. Material: peripheral blood, obtained on day 0 of AZD1222 vaccination. The receptors were sampled from an adult in good health.

The chain employs TRBV7-6 and TRBJ1-5, with a possible D match to TRBD1 (5 bases). The CDR3 totals 16 residues. Trimming shortened V by 5 bases and J by 1 base, and 15 bases separated the two germline ends. Germline assignment: CDR1 SGHVS and CDR2 FNYEAQ. CDR3 DNA: TGTGCCAGCAGCCCGGGGGTGACGGGGAGCAATCAGCCCCAGCATTTT. It encodes CASSPGVTGSNQPQHF.

Concerning this clone: Compared with germline, one end of the junction differs, possibly owing to a read error. The chain combines TRBV7-7 with TRBJ2-2; TRBD2 might be the D (6 bases). The CDR3 sequence is 13 residues long. The germline V gene encodes CDR1 SSHAT and CDR2 FNYEAQ (reference sequence). In nucleotides, the CDR3 is TGTGCTAGCAGCTCCGGGCGGGGAGGGGAGCTGTTTTTT. Amino acid sequence: CASSSGRGGELFF.

In its sample, this clone was seen once. The chain links TRBV5-4 to TRBJ2-1; 9 bases fit TRBD1. The length of the CDR3 is 14 residues. Trimming removed 2 bases from V and 7 bases from J; junction bases left unmatched: 4. The germline V gene has CDR1 SGHNT and CDR2 YYREEE (reference sequence). In DNA, the CDR3 is TGTGCCAGCAGCTTCCACAGGGGGCGGAATGAGCAGTTCTTC. This translates into CASSFHRGRNEQFF.